This is a list of T cell receptor beta chains from one sample in a study of blood T cells in healthy people across ages. Each CDR3 protein is one row after TCRdb ran MiXCR on the 5' RACE reads. The sample has approximately 1.5 million distinct CDR3 sequences; about 35% are singletons. Input material: blood. The receptors originated from a woman in her twenties or thirties in good health. The CDR3 runs from the conserved cysteine through the conserved F or W. The D gene is left open where the match is weak. Rows may omit the clone size; those that give it use once, few, many or a size class.

d_call,v_call,clone_size,j_call,cdr3_nt,cdr3_aa
TRBD2,TRBV7-9,many,TRBJ2-5,TGTGCCAGCAGCCCACCTGGGACTAGCGGTCAAGAGACCCAGTACTTC,CASSPPGTSGQETQYF
.,TRBV4-1,.,TRBJ2-3,TGCGCCAGCAGCCAAGAAGGTGGCTATCTTGTAGCAGATACGCAGTATTTT,CASSQEGGYLVADTQYF
.,TRBV11-3,.,TRBJ2-1,TGTGCCAGCAGCTTAAAGTGGAGCAGTTACAATGAGCAGTTCTTC,CASSLKWSSYNEQFF
.,TRBV5-5,many,TRBJ2-4,TGTGCCAGCCAGGGGCGGGAAGGTGAAAACATTCAGTACTTC,CASQGREGENIQYF
TRBD1,TRBV2,.,TRBJ2-5,TGTGCCAGCAGGGTCGGGACAGGGCCCGGATCTCAGGAGACCCAGTACTTC,CASRVGTGPGSQETQYF
TRBD1,TRBV5-1,.,TRBJ2-1,TGCGCCAGCAGCTTGCGCGGGACAGGATACACTGAGCAGTTCTTC,CASSLRGTGYTEQFF
TRBD2,TRBV3-1,few,TRBJ2-2,TGTGCCAGCAGCCAAGTAGCGGGAGGAGCGAACACCGGGGAGCTGTTTTTT,CASSQVAGGANTGELFF
.,TRBV20-1,.,TRBJ2-7,TGCAGTGCTCCATTTGGGGGTGAGATCTACGAGCAGTACTTC,CSAPFGGEIYEQYF
TRBD1,TRBV19,.,TRBJ1-5,TGTGCCAGTAGTGACAGGGTTAGGAATCAGCCCCAGCATTTT,CASSDRVRNQPQHF
.,TRBV4-1,.,TRBJ2-5,TGCACCAGCAGCCCACGGTTAGGGGGGGAGACCCAGTACTTC,CTSSPRLGGETQYF
.,TRBV5-1,many,TRBJ2-1,TGCGCCAGCAGCTTGCACCCATACAATGAGCAGTTCTTC,CASSLHPYNEQFF
.,TRBV20-1,.,TRBJ1-4,TGCAGTGCTAGTAGTTTAGGGTGGGATGAAAAACTGTTTTTT,CSASSLGWDEKLFF
.,TRBV3-1,.,TRBJ2-1,TGTGCCAGCAGCCAAGAGGCGGGGTTCTACAATGAGCAGTTCTTC,CASSQEAGFYNEQFF
TRBD2,TRBV4-1,many,TRBJ2-1,TGCGCCAGCAGCCGACTCGGGACTAGCGGGTACAATGAGCAGTTCTTC,CASSRLGTSGYNEQFF
TRBD1,TRBV6-5,.,TRBJ2-1,TGTGCCAGCAGTTACTCCGGGACAGGGGGGCATGAGCAGTTCTTC,CASSYSGTGGHEQFF
.,TRBV7-9,.,TRBJ2-7,TGTGCCAGCAGCTTAGCGCATGGGGACCGTTACGAGCAGTACTTC,CASSLAHGDRYEQYF
.,TRBV12-3/TRBV12-4,.,TRBJ2-4,TGTGCCAGCAGTTTCGGCAGGGTTGACATTCAGTACTTC,CASSFGRVDIQYF
.,TRBV4-2,.,TRBJ2-7,TGTGCCAGCAGCCAAGTAAACAGGGGCGTGAGGAGGGCTGAGCAGTACTTC,CASSQVNRGVRRAEQYF
.,TRBV12-3/TRBV12-4,.,TRBJ2-1,TGTGCCAGCAGTTCTCCGGGACTCAATAAGAATGAGCAGTTCTTC,CASSSPGLNKNEQFF
TRBD2,TRBV7-3,.,TRBJ2-3,TGTGCCAGCAGCGCTCTAGCGGGTAAAACAACAGATACGCAGTATTTT,CASSALAGKTTDTQYF
TRBD2,TRBV4-1,few,TRBJ2-1,TGCGCCAGCAGCCAAGGACTCCAGCGGGAGGGCCCGAATGAGCAGTTCTTC,CASSQGLQREGPNEQFF
.,TRBV6-5,few,TRBJ2-5,TGTGCCAGCAGTTACAGAGCAGTTCAAGAGACCCAGTACTTC,CASSYRAVQETQYF
.,TRBV19,.,TRBJ1-1,TGTGCCAGTAGTATTTTCAGGAACACTGAAGCTTTCTTT,CASSIFRNTEAFF
.,TRBV24-1,.,TRBJ2-2,TGTGCCACCAGTGATTCAAGTACCGGGGAGCTGTTTTTT,CATSDSSTGELFF
.,TRBV10-3,.,TRBJ2-3,TGTGCCAGCAGGAACGGACAGTCCACAGATACGCAGTATTTT,CASRNGQSTDTQYF
.,TRBV11-2,few,TRBJ1-1,TGTGCCAGCAGCTTAGAGATAGGGAGGAACACTGAAGCTTTCTTT,CASSLEIGRNTEAFF
.,TRBV20-1,.,TRBJ2-4,TGCAGTGCTAGGGTGGAGGGGGCCAAAAACATTCAGTACTTC,CSARVEGAKNIQYF
TRBD2,TRBV4-1,.,TRBJ2-3,TGCGCCAGCAGCCACCCACCACGGGGACTAGCGGGTGGCACAGATACGCAGTATTTT,CASSHPPRGLAGGTDTQYF
.,TRBV20-1,few,TRBJ1-2,TGCAGTGCTGTGGGGGGCGTCTATGGCTACACCTTC,CSAVGGVYGYTF